This T cell receptor beta chain was documented in a study of spatial heterogeneity in lung cancer. Whole-study findings and limits: Expanded alpha and beta TCR counts within tumors tracked tumor mutation counts.

As to this clonotype: Antigen unknown.

The sample's time point: sample taken at primary tumor resection. The sequenced material consisted of unsorted whole RNA from tumor, nontumor lung or frozen PBMC. The CDR3 is 16 amino acids. The germline V gene has CDR1 LGHDT and CDR2 YNNKEL (reference sequence). The J segment lost 3 bases and the V segment lost 3 bases, leaving 5 bases of the junction unmatched. MiXCR, applied by TCRdb to the 5' RACE reads, yields one record per CDR3 protein. Of some 6,900 distinct CDR3 sequences in the sample, about 14% are singletons; the top ten hold 8% to 10%. This clonotype was sampled from a male donor with early-stage non-small cell lung cancer. V usage is TRBV3-1 and J usage is TRBJ2-3; 11 nucleotides line up with TRBD2. The starting material was lung tumor tissue, obtained at surgery. The CDR3 DNA sequence: TGTGCCAGCAGCCACCTGACTAGCGGGAAGACAGATACGCAGTATTTT. This translates into CASSHLTSGKTDTQYF.